This T cell receptor beta chain was sequenced in a study of blood T cell repertoires in COVID-19. Assignment of participants to cohorts was predicated upon participant-reported clinical history. A COVID-19 case was met by exposed participants within 2 weeks before study entry. The table came from immunoSEQ multiplex PCR; TCRdb's copy has only in-frame clones and leaves some out. Of 250,000 to 350,000 clones listed, about 90% are singletons. This sequence originates from a woman aged 45-59 years who had been exposed to COVID-19. Sample: PBMCs or T cells enriched from blood (not recorded which).

CDR3 amino acids: CTQRRGKGQKAKNTEAFF. DNA of the CDR3: TGCACCCAAAGGCGGGGCAAGGGTCAAAAAGCCAAGAACACTGAAGCTTTCTTT. The V and J genes are TRBV29-1 and TRBJ1-1; D may be TRBD1 (5 bases). CDR1 is SQVTM and CDR2 is ANQGSEA in the germline V gene. The CDR3 is 18 residues long.